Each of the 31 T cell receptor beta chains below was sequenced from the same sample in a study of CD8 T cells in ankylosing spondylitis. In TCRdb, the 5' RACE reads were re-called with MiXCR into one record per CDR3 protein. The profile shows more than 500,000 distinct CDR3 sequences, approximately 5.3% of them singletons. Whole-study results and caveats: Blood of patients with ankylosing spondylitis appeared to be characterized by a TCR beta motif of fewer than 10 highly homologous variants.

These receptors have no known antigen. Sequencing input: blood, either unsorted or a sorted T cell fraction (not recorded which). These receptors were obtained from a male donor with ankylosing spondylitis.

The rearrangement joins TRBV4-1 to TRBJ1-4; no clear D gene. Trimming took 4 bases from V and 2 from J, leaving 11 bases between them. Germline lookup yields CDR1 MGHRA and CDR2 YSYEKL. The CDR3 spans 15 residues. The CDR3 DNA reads TGCGCCAGCAGCCTAGGCGGTGGTACTAATGAAAAACTGTTTTTT. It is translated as CASSLGGGTNEKLFF.

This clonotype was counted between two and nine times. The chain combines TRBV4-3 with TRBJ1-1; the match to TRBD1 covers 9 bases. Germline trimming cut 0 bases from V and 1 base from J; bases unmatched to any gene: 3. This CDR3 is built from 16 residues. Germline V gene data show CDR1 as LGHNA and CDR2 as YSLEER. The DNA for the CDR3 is TGCGCCAGCAGCCAAGAGCCGGGACAGGGGAACACTGAAGCTTTCTTT. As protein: CASSQEPGQGNTEAFF.

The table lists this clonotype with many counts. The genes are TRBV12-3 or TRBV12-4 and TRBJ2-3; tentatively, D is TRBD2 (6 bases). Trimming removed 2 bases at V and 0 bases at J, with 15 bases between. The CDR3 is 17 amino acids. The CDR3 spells CASSLLPREVSTDTQYF. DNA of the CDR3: TGTGCCAGCAGTTTACTACCCAGGGAGGTCAGCACAGATACGCAGTATTTT.

This CDR3 reads CASSQEAAGVGTGELFF. CDR3 DNA sequence: TGCGCCAGCAGCCAAGAAGCAGCGGGGGTTGGCACCGGGGAGCTGTTTTTT. This sequence joins TRBV4-3 and TRBJ2-2, with TRBD2 identical over 8 bases. From germline, CDR1 is LGHNA and CDR2 YSLEER. V was pared by 0 bases and J by 4 bases, with 7 bases of the junction left unmatched. This CDR3 is 17 amino acids long.

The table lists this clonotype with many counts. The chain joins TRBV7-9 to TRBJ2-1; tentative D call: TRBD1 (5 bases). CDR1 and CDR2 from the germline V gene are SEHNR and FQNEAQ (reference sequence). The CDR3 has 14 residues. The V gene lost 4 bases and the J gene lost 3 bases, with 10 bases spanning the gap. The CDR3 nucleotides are TGTGCCAGCAGCTGGGGCGGCAACTACAATGAGCAGTTCTTC. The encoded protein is CASSWGGNYNEQFF.

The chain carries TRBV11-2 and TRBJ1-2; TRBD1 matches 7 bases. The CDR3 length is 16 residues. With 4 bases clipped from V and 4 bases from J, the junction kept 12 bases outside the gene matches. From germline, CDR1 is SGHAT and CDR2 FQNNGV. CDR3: CASSSTTGTFSYGYTF. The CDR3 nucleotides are TGTGCCAGCAGCTCGACGACAGGGACCTTTAGCTATGGCTACACCTTC.

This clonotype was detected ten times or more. DNA for the CDR3: TGCAGTGCTAGTCCCGCGGGAGGAGTTACGCAGTATTTT. Its protein is CSASPAGGVTQYF. This sequence joins TRBV20-1 and TRBJ2-3; 8 nucleotides agree with TRBD2. From germline, CDR1 is DFQATT and CDR2 SNEGSKA (reference sequence). After removal of 3 bases from V and 8 bases from J, the junction contained 7 bases not matched to a gene. The CDR3 consists of 13 residues.

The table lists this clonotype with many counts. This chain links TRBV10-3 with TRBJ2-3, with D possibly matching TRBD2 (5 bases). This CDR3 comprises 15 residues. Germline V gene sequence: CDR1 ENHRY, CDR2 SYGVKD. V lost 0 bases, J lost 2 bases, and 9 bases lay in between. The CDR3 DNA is TGTGCCATCAGTGAGTCCGGGATTATCACAGATACGCAGTATTTT. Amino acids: CAISESGIITDTQYF.

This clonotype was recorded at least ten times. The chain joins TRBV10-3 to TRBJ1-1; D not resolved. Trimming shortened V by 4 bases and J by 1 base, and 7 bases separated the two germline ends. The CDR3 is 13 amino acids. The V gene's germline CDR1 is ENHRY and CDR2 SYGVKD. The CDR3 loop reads CAISVSGNTEAFF. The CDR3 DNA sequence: TGTGCCATCAGTGTGTCCGGGAACACTGAAGCTTTCTTT.

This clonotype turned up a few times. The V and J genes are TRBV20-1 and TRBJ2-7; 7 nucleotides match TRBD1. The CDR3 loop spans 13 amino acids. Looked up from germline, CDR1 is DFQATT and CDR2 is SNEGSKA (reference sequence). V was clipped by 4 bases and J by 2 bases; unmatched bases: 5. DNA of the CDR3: TGCAGTGCTACTAGGACAGGACCCTACGAGCAGTACTTC. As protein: CSATRTGPYEQYF.

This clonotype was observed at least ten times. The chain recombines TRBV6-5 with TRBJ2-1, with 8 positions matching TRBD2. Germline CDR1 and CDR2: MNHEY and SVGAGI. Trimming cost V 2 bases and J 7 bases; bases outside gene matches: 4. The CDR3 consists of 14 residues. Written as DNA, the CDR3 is TGTGCCAGCAGTTACGACGGGACTAGTAATGAGCAGTTCTTC. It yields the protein CASSYDGTSNEQFF.

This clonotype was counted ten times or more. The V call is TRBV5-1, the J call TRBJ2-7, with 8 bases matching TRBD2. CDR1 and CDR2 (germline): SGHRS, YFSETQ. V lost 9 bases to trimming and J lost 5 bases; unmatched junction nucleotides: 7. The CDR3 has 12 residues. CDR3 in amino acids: CATPGGADEQYF. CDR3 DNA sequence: TGCGCCACGCCGGGGGGGGCCGACGAGCAGTACTTC.

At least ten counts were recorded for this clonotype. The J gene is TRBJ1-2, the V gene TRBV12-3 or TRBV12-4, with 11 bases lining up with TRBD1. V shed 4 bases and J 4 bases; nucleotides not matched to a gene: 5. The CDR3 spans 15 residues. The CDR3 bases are TGTGCCAGCAGTTCCGGGACAGGGGGATTCTATGGCTACACCTTC. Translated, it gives CASSSGTGGFYGYTF.

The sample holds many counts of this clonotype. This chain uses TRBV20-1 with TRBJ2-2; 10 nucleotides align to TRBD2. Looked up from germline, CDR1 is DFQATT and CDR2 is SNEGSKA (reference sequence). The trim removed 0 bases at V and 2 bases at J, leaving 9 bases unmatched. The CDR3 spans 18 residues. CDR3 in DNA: TGCAGTGCTAGAGACCGAACTAGCGGGACTACCAACACCGGGGAGCTGTTTTTT. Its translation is CSARDRTSGTTNTGELFF.

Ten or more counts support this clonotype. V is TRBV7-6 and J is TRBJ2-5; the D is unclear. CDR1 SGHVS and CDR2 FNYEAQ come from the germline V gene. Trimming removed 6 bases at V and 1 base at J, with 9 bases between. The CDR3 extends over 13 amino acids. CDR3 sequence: CASSRKIQETQYF. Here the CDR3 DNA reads TGTGCCAGCAGTAGGAAGATCCAAGAGACCCAGTACTTC.

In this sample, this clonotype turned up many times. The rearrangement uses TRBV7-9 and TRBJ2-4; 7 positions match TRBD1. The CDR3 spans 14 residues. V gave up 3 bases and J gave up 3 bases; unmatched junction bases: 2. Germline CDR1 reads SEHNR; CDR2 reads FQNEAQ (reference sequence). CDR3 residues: CASSFDRVKNIQYF. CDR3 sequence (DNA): TGTGCCAGCAGCTTCGACAGGGTCAAAAACATTCAGTACTTC.

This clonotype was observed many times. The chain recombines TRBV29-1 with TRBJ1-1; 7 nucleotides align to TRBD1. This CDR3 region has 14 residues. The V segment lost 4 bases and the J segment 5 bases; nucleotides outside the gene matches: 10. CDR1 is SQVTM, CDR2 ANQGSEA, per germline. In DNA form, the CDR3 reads TGCAGCGTTGCAAAGGGGGCGGAGGGGACTGAAGCTTTCTTT. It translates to CSVAKGAEGTEAFF.

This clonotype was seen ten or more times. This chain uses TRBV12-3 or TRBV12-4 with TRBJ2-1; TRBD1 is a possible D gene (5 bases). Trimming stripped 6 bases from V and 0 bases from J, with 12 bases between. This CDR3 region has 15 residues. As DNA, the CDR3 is TGTGCCAGCAGCCCAGACAGTAACTCCTACAATGAGCAGTTCTTC. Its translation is CASSPDSNSYNEQFF.

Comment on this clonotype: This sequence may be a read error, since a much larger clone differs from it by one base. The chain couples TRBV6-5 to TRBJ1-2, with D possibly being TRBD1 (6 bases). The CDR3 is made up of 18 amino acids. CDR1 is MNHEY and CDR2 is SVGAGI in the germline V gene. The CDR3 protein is CASSHSRGGILNNYGYTF. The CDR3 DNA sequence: TGTGCCAGCAGTCACTCGAGGGGGGGAATCCTAAATAACTATGGCTACACCTTC.

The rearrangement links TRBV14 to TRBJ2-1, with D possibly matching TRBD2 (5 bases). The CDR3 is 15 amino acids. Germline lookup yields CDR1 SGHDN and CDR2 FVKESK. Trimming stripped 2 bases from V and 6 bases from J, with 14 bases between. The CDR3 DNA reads TGTGCCAGCAGCCAAAGTTGGACTTCGGGCAATGAGCAGTTCTTC. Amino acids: CASSQSWTSGNEQFF.

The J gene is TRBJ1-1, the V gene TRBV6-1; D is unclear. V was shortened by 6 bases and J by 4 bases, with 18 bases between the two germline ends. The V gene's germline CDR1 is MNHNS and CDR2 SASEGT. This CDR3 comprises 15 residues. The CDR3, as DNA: TGTGCCAGCAGGAGAAGGACCGATATGATCACTGAAGCTTTCTTT. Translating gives CASRRRTDMITEAFF.

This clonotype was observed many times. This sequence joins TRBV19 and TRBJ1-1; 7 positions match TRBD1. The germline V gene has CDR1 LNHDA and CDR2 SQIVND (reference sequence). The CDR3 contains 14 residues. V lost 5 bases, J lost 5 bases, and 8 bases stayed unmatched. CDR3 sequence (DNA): TGTGCCAGTAGTCTCGACAGGGCTGGGACTGAAGCTTTCTTT. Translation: CASSLDRAGTEAFF.

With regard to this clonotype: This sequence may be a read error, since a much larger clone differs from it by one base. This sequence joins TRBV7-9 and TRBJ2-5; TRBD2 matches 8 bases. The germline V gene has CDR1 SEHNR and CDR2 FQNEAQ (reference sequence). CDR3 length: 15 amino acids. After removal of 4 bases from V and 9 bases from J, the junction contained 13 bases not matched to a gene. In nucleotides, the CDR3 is TGTGCCAGCAGCTCACGCGGGGGGTCCGAAAGGGCCCAGTACTTC. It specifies CASSSRGGSERAQYF.

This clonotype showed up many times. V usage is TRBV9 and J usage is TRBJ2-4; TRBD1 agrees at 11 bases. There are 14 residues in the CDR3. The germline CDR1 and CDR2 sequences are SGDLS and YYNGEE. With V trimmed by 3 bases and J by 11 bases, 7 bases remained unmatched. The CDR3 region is CASSAAGTGGVQYF. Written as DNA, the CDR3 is TGTGCCAGCAGCGCGGCCGGGACAGGGGGAGTTCAGTACTTC.

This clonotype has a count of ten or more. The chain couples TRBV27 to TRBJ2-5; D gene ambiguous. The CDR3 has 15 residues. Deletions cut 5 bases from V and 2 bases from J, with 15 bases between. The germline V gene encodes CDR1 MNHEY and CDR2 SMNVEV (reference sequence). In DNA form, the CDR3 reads TGTGCCAGCAGTCCCCTTTATTCGTGGCAAGAGACCCAGTACTTC. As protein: CASSPLYSWQETQYF.

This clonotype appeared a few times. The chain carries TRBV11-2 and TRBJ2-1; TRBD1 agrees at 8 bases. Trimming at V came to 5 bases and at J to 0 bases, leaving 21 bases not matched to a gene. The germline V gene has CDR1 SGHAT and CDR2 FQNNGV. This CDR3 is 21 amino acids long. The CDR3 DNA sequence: TGTGCCAGCAGCCGCCGTCCCAGGACAGGGTTACGCGATGGCTCCTACAATGAGCAGTTCTTC. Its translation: CASSRRPRTGLRDGSYNEQFF.

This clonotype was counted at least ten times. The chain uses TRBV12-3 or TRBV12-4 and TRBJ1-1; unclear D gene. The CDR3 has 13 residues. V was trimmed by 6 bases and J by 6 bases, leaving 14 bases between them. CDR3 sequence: CASSRTLLPEAFF. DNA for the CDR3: TGTGCCAGCAGCCGGACCCTTCTCCCTGAAGCTTTCTTT.

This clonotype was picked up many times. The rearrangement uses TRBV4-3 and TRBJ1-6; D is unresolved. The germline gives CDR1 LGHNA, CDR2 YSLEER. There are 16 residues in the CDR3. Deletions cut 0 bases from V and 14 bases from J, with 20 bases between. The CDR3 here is CASSQDWYRRTGTLHF. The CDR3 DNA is TGCGCCAGCAGCCAAGATTGGTATCGTCGGACGGGCACCCTCCACTTT.

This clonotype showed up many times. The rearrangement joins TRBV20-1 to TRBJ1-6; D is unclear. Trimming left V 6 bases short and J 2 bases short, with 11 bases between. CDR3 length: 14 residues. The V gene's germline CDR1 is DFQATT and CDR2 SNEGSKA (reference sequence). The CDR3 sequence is CSAWRGAYNSPLHF. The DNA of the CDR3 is TGCAGTGCGTGGCGTGGGGCCTATAATTCACCCCTCCACTTT.

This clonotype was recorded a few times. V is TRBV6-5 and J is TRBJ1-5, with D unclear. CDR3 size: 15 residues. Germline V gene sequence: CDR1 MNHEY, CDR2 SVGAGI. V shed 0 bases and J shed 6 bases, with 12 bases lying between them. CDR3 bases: TGTGCCAGCAGTTACTCGGGCAGGAACCTTCAGCCCCAGCATTTT. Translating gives CASSYSGRNLQPQHF.

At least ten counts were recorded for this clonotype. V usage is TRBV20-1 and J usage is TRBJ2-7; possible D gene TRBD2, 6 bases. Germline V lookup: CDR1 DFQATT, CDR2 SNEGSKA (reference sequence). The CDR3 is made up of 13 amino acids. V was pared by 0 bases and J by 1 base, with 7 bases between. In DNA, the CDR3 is TGCAGTGCTAGAGATGGACTATCCTACGAGCAGTACTTC. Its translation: CSARDGLSYEQYF.